The 29 T cell receptor beta chains below all came from one sample that was sequenced in a study of early stage breast cancer tumors. Some clones are missing from TCRdb's copy, which holds only in-frame ones; the method was immunoSEQ multiplex PCR. The sample lists under 20,000 clones; 83% were seen once. The sequencing input was blood. These receptors all stem from a person between 65 and 80 years old with breast cancer.

This clone was observed a single time. The chain employs TRBV15 and TRBJ2-6; D is unresolved. CDR1 LNHNV and CDR2 YYDKDF come from the germline V gene (reference sequence). V gave up 0 bases and J gave up 0 bases, with 6 bases separating them. The CDR3 has 16 residues. The CDR3 DNA is TGTGCCACCAGCAGAGATCTGTTCTCTGGGGCCAACGTCCTGACTTTC. As protein: CATSRDLFSGANVLTF.

The chain couples TRBV4-1 to TRBJ2-7; 13 bases agree with TRBD2. The CDR3 consists of 16 residues. Germline V lookup: CDR1 MGHRA, CDR2 YSYEKL. V gave up 0 bases and J gave up 7 bases; unmatched junction bases: 6. The chain's CDR3 is CASSQDRALAGGEQYF. Written as DNA, the CDR3 is TGCGCCAGCAGCCAAGATCGAGCACTAGCGGGGGGGGAGCAGTACTTC.

The J gene is TRBJ1-2, the V gene TRBV7-2; D gene unclear. Germline loops: CDR1 SGHTA, CDR2 FQGNSA. The CDR3 has 14 residues. Between the trimmed V and J ends, which lost 5 bases and 4 bases, there was a span of 14 bases. This chain's CDR3 is CASSLDRGTYGYTF. CDR3 nucleotides: TGTGCCAGCAGCCTGGATCGGGGTACCTATGGCTACACCTTC.

The V gene is TRBV2, the J gene TRBJ2-7, with 7 positions matching TRBD1. CDR1 is SNHLY, CDR2 FYNNEI, per germline. The CDR3 length is 14 residues. With 6 bases clipped from V and 0 bases from J, the junction kept 5 bases outside the gene matches. DNA of the CDR3: TGTGCCAGCAGAGAACAGGGGAGCTCCTACGAGCAGTACTTC. It codes for CASREQGSSYEQYF.

This chain joins TRBV18 and TRBJ2-7, with TRBD2 identical over 7 bases. Germline values: CDR1 KGHSH, CDR2 LQKENI. This CDR3 spans 19 amino acids. With V trimmed by 1 base and J by 2 bases, 17 bases remained unmatched. DNA for the CDR3: TGTGCCAGCTCACCACTCACCCTACTGGGGGGGGGAACCCCCTACGAGCAGTACTTC. It is translated as CASSPLTLLGGGTPYEQYF.

The gene calls are TRBV7-8 and TRBJ2-5, with 8 bases that match TRBD2. Per germline, CDR1 SGHVS and CDR2 FQNEAQ. The CDR3 consists of 16 residues. Trimming removed 4 bases from V and 1 base from J; junction bases left unmatched: 8. Written as DNA, the CDR3 is TGTGCCAGCAGCTCAAGGACGGGGGGGTCCCAAGAGACCCAGTACTTC. It is translated as CASSSRTGGSQETQYF.

The J gene is TRBJ2-3, the V gene TRBV9; D is ambiguous. Germline-derived CDR1 and CDR2 are SGDLS and YYNGEE. V lost 4 bases, J lost 6 bases, and 9 bases lay in between. CDR3 length equals 12 residues. In DNA form, the CDR3 reads TGTGCCAGCAGCCCACAGTCGGATACGCAGTATTTT. As protein: CASSPQSDTQYF.

The chain recombines TRBV19 with TRBJ1-5; 10 bases map to TRBD1. The V and J ends lost 9 bases and 4 bases, in that order; junction bases with no gene match: 6. There are 14 residues in the CDR3. Per the germline V gene, CDR1 is LNHDA and CDR2 is SQIVND (reference sequence). CDR3 in amino acids: CASHRDRGNQPQHF. As DNA, the CDR3 is TGTGCCAGCCACCGGGACAGGGGAAATCAGCCCCAGCATTTT.

A note on this clone: The limits of the CDR3 on the DNA are not certain, so only TCRdb's listed CDR3 is given. This chain connects TRBV7-2 to TRBJ1-2; the table assigns TRBD1, which was not confirmed against the DNA. Looked up from germline, CDR1 is SGHTA and CDR2 is FQGNSA. The CDR3 sequence runs 12 residues, both termini included. The CDR3: CASSLGVGTGTF.

The rearrangement links TRBV19 to TRBJ1-1, with D possibly TRBD1 on 6 matching bases. Looked up from germline, CDR1 is LNHDA and CDR2 is SQIVND (reference sequence). V lost 7 bases, J lost 1 base, and 13 bases lay in between. This CDR3 contains 14 residues. The CDR3 DNA sequence: TGTGCCAGTACTACAGGGAATGGGAACACTGAAGCTTTCTTT. It translates to CASTTGNGNTEAFF.

The V call is TRBV29-1, the J call TRBJ2-7; 11 bases map to TRBD1. The CDR3 consists of 16 residues. Germline trimming cut 4 bases from V and 0 bases from J; bases unmatched to any gene: 8. In germline, CDR1 is SQVTM, CDR2 ANQGSEA. CDR3 in amino acids: CSVAAGTGGASYEQYF. CDR3 sequence (DNA): TGCAGCGTTGCGGCCGGGACAGGGGGGGCCTCCTACGAGCAGTACTTC.

This clone was counted once. The rearrangement joins TRBV6-5 to TRBJ2-1; TRBD1 matches at 8 bases. The germline gives CDR1 MNHEY, CDR2 SVGAGI. Losses at the gene ends were 5 bases for V and 7 bases for J; bases not matched to a gene: 7. The CDR3 contains 14 residues. CDR3 region: CASSLDRVKNEQFF. CDR3 nucleotide sequence: TGTGCCAGCAGTCTGGACAGGGTTAAGAATGAGCAGTTCTTC.

The chain uses TRBV30 and TRBJ2-3; 8 nucleotides match TRBD2. Trimming took 1 base from V and 3 from J; bases not matched to a gene: 6. CDR1 GTSNPN and CDR2 SVGIG come from the germline V gene (reference sequence). This CDR3 contains 15 residues. The CDR3 DNA follows: TGTGCCTGGAGTGAAGAGCGGGGGAGAACAGATACGCAGTATTTT. Amino acid sequence: CAWSEERGRTDTQYF.

The gene calls are TRBV5-1 and TRBJ1-3; 12 bases map to TRBD1. With 4 bases clipped from V and 2 bases from J, the junction kept 4 bases outside the gene matches. The CDR3 sequence is 16 residues long. Germline CDR1 is SGHRS and CDR2 is YFSETQ. The CDR3 sequence is CASSLGDRGPGNTIYF. CDR3 DNA sequence: TGCGCCAGCAGCCTGGGGGACAGGGGGCCTGGAAACACCATATATTTT.

The chain links TRBV7-9 to TRBJ1-4; TRBD1 aligns across 9 bases. The CDR3 has 15 amino acids. V was pared by 1 base and J by 5 bases, with 2 bases of the junction left unmatched. Germline CDR1 and CDR2: SEHNR and FQNEAQ (reference sequence). The DNA of the CDR3 is TGTGCCAGCAGCTTAGTCACAGGGGGCAATGAAAAACTGTTTTTT. This encodes CASSLVTGGNEKLFF.

This chain connects TRBV6-5 to TRBJ2-5, with 7 bases matching TRBD1. Germline values: CDR1 MNHEY, CDR2 SVGAGI. The CDR3 runs to 15 residues. The trim removed 4 bases at V and 4 bases at J, leaving 9 bases unmatched. Here the CDR3 DNA reads TGTGCCAGCAGTTCGTACAGGGGAATGGGAGAGACCCAGTACTTC. Its protein is CASSSYRGMGETQYF.

The chain carries TRBV7-8 and TRBJ1-1, with a weak D call TRBD1 (5 bases). Germline V gives CDR1 SGHVS, CDR2 FQNEAQ. This CDR3 spans 13 amino acids. V shed 5 bases and J shed 5 bases, with 12 bases lying between them. CDR3 in amino acids: CASSPTGATEAFF. Here the CDR3 DNA reads TGTGCCAGCAGCCCGACTGGGGCGACTGAAGCTTTCTTT.

The gene calls are TRBV9 and TRBJ1-3, with a tentative D call TRBD1 (6 bases). Per germline, CDR1 SGDLS and CDR2 YYNGEE. The CDR3 extends over 13 amino acids. The V gene lost 2 bases and the J gene lost 8 bases, with 11 bases spanning the gap. The CDR3, as DNA: TGTGCCAGCAGCGTGGGACAAGGGGACACCATATATTTT. Its translation is CASSVGQGDTIYF.

The V call is TRBV9, the J call TRBJ1-6; 10 positions agree with TRBD1. Germline CDR1 and CDR2: SGDLS and YYNGEE. V shed 0 bases, J shed 5 bases, and the junction held 2 bases outside the gene matches. This CDR3 comprises 16 residues. The CDR3 DNA reads TGTGCCAGCAGCGTAGGACAGGGGGCAAATAATTCACCCCTCCACTTT. Translating gives CASSVGQGANNSPLHF.

This CDR3 reads CASSRAGQETQYF. The CDR3 bases are TGTGCCAGCAGCCGGGCGGGGCAAGAGACCCAGTACTTC. The chain employs TRBV7-9 and TRBJ2-5; the D gene is possibly TRBD2 (6 bases). CDR1 and CDR2 from the germline V gene are SEHNR and FQNEAQ (reference sequence). The V end lost 5 bases, the J end lost 2 bases, and 9 bases lay between the germline ends. The CDR3 runs 13 residues.

The rearrangement links TRBV10-3 to TRBJ2-1; 7 nucleotides match TRBD1. The CDR3 sequence is 15 residues long. CDR1 is ENHRY and CDR2 is SYGVKD in the germline V gene. J was trimmed by 5 bases and V by 7 bases; bases with no gene match: 11. Written as DNA, the CDR3 is TGTGCCATCACGGGGTTTCAGGGGGACAACAATGAGCAGTTCTTC. It specifies CAITGFQGDNNEQFF.

This clone was detected only once. J is TRBJ2-2 and V is TRBV2; 10 bases match TRBD1. The CDR3 length is 14 residues. CDR1 and CDR2 (germline): SNHLY, FYNNEI. The V gene end was trimmed by 8 bases and the J gene end by 5 bases; junction bases not matched to a gene: 5. CDR3 in DNA: TGTGCCAGCGGGGGACAGGGGAGGACCGGGGAGCTGTTTTTT. This codes for CASGGQGRTGELFF. The variable domain in full, completed from reference TRBV2 and TRBJ2-2, reads EPEVTQTPSHQVTQMGQEVILRCVPISNHLYFYWYRQILGQKVEFLVSFYNNEISEKSEIFDDQFSVERPDGSNFTLKIRSTKLEDSAMYFCASGGQGRTGELFFGEGSRLTVL.

This clone was seen only once. This chain links TRBV29-1 with TRBJ1-1; TRBD1 matches 7 bases. The junction had 12 bases not matched to a gene; V was cut back by 7 bases and J by 4 bases. The V gene's germline CDR1 is SQVTM and CDR2 ANQGSEA. This CDR3 is built from 14 residues. The CDR3 nucleotides read TGCAGCGCGAGGACGGCAACAGGGGCCACTGAAGCTTTCTTT. It yields the protein CSARTATGATEAFF. The full variable domain, rest sourced from reference TRBV29-1 and TRBJ1-1, is SAVISQKPSRDICQRGTSLTIQCQVDSQVTMMFWYRQQPGQSLTLIATANQGSEATYESGFVIDKFPISRPNLTFSTLTVSNMSPEDSSIYLCSARTATGATEAFFGQGTRLTVV.

V is TRBV6-6 and J is TRBJ2-3, with TRBD2 matching over 9 bases. The germline CDR1 and CDR2 sequences are MNHNY and SVGAGI (reference sequence). This CDR3 comprises 14 residues. The junction had 4 bases not matched to a gene; V was cut back by 4 bases and J by 5 bases. CDR3 nucleotides: TGTGCCAGCAGTTGGGGACTAGCAGGAGATACGCAGTATTTT. Translating gives CASSWGLAGDTQYF.

The genes are TRBV7-6 and TRBJ1-5; D possibly corresponds to TRBD1 (6 bases). Trimming cost V 1 base and J 3 bases, with 10 bases left between them. CDR3 length: 15 amino acids. Per the germline V gene, CDR1 is SGHVS and CDR2 is FNYEAQ. CDR3 protein: CASSLDHRVNQPQHF. As DNA, the CDR3 is TGTGCCAGCAGCTTAGATCACAGGGTCAATCAGCCCCAGCATTTT.

The chain combines TRBV5-1 with TRBJ1-2; D not certain. The CDR3 has 14 amino acids. V was shortened by 0 bases and J by 5 bases, with 11 bases between the two germline ends. CDR1 is SGHRS and CDR2 is YFSETQ in the germline V gene. In DNA form, the CDR3 reads TGCGCCAGCAGCTTGGGAGGTAGTATGTATGGCTACACCTTC. Translation: CASSLGGSMYGYTF.

This chain connects TRBV28 to TRBJ1-5; D not certain. CDR3 length equals 11 residues. Germline-derived CDR1 and CDR2 are MDHEN and SYDVKM. Trimming removed 8 bases from V and 0 bases from J, with 2 bases in between. CDR3 nucleotide sequence: TGTGCCAGCCATAGCAATCAGCCCCAGCATTTT. The encoded protein is CASHSNQPQHF.

The chain has TRBV6-1 and TRBJ1-2; possible D gene TRBD1, 6 bases. Germline V gene lookup returns CDR1 MNHNS and CDR2 SASEGT. The CDR3 is 15 amino acids. Deletions cut 4 bases from V and 4 bases from J, with 16 bases between. The DNA for the CDR3 is TGTGCCAGCAGTGGATCACAGGGTTTGGTCTATGGCTACACCTTC. Residues: CASSGSQGLVYGYTF.

This sequence joins TRBV30 and TRBJ2-2; TRBD2 agrees at 15 bases. The CDR3 totals 16 residues. V shed 3 bases, J shed 5 bases, and the junction held 4 bases outside the gene matches. CDR1 GTSNPN and CDR2 SVGIG come from the germline V gene (reference sequence). The CDR3 reads CAWRSGTSGGTGELFF. The CDR3 DNA reads TGTGCCTGGAGGTCCGGGACTAGCGGGGGGACCGGGGAGCTGTTTTTT.